Given below is one TCR beta chain in context. Assay: immunoSEQ multiplex PCR; the TCRdb copy retains only in-frame clones and omits some. The sample holds roughly 180,000 clones, roughly 85% seen once. The data were obtained in a study of blood T cell repertoires in COVID-19. At the level of the study: PBMCs, B-cell-depleted T cells, or T cells provided the cDNA or gDNA that made up the material.

V was cut by 5 bases and J by 2 bases, with 18 bases left in between. Germline CDR1 reads MNHEY; CDR2 reads SMNVEV (reference sequence). This CDR3 has 16 residues. This receptor was obtained from a woman aged 55-69 years with acute or convalescent COVID-19. Sequencing was done on a sample of peripheral blood. This chain joins TRBV27 and TRBJ2-5; D call uncertain. CDR3 sequence: CASSPLLTPLQETQYF. CDR3 DNA: TGTGCCAGCAGTCCCCTATTAACCCCCCTGCAAGAGACCCAGTACTTC.